Presented here are 9 T cell receptor beta chains from one specimen sequenced in a study of shared clonotypes between healthy human individuals. Data came from immunoSEQ multiplex PCR; TCRdb stores just in-frame clones and leaves some out. The data hold 980,000 or so clones, with 76% observed a single time. The specimen sequenced was memory CD4+ T cells sorted from blood. The subset: CD45RA-negative fraction. The receptor set was obtained from a young man in good health.

This clone was counted a few times. This CDR3 is also generated by other DNA sequences in the sample. The chain combines TRBV30 with TRBJ1-6; D gene ambiguous. Trimming pared 1 base from V and 9 bases from J, leaving 7 bases between. Germline V gene sequence: CDR1 GTSNPN, CDR2 SVGIG (reference sequence). This CDR3 contains 12 residues. The DNA for the CDR3 is TGTGCCTGGAGTGGGCAAGGTTCACCCCTCCACTTT. Translated: CAWSGQGSPLHF.

This chain connects TRBV7-2 to TRBJ2-3; possible D gene TRBD1, 7 bases. V was pared by 5 bases and J by 7 bases, with 16 bases between. The CDR3 sequence is 14 residues long. Germline V gene sequence: CDR1 SGHTA, CDR2 FQGNSA. In DNA, the CDR3 is TGTGCCAGCAGCCCCCAGGGGGGTAAAAATACGCAGTATTTT. Its protein product is CASSPQGGKNTQYF.

The V call is TRBV28, the J call TRBJ2-1, with D unresolved. The length of the CDR3 is 12 residues. From germline, CDR1 is MDHEN and CDR2 SYDVKM. Trimming left V 9 bases short and J 8 bases short, with 14 bases between. CDR3 coding DNA: TGTGCCAGTACCGGTGCCTGGGATGAGCAGTTCTTC. It specifies CASTGAWDEQFF.

The chain recombines TRBV19 with TRBJ1-1; D may be TRBD1 (5 bases). Trimming removed 5 bases from V and 6 bases from J, with 13 bases in between. CDR1 and CDR2 (germline): LNHDA, SQIVND (reference sequence). This CDR3 is built from 13 residues. The CDR3 protein is CASSAQGSPEAFF. CDR3 coding DNA: TGTGCCAGTAGTGCTCAGGGAAGCCCTGAAGCTTTCTTT.

The V and J genes are TRBV19 and TRBJ2-6; D remains ambiguous. Germline-derived CDR1 and CDR2 are LNHDA and SQIVND (reference sequence). V lost 8 bases to trimming and J lost 1 base, with 0 bases between them. The CDR3 is made up of 11 amino acids. The CDR3 loop is CASSGANVLTF. In nucleotides, the CDR3 is TGTGCCAGTTCTGGGGCCAACGTCCTGACTTTC.

This clone was counted a single time. The chain couples TRBV7-8 to TRBJ2-3, with D tentatively TRBD1 or TRBD2 (6 bases each). With 7 bases removed from V and 3 bases from J, the gap between germline ends came to 20 bases. The CDR3 length is 16 residues. CDR1 and CDR2 from the germline V gene are SGHVS and FQNEAQ. CDR3 DNA sequence: TGTGCCAGCACCCCACAGCCGGGGGCTTCGACAGATACGCAGTATTTT. It translates to CASTPQPGASTDTQYF.

This clone was detected ten times or more. V usage is TRBV5-1 and J usage is TRBJ2-5; 11 nucleotides line up with TRBD2. Losses at the gene ends were 3 bases for V and 3 bases for J; bases not matched to a gene: 4. The CDR3 is 15 amino acids. The V gene's germline CDR1 is SGHRS and CDR2 YFSETQ. This CDR3 is CASSSLAGGEETQYF. The CDR3 coding sequence is TGCGCCAGCAGCTCCTTAGCGGGAGGGGAAGAGACCCAGTACTTC.

This chain joins TRBV5-1 and TRBJ2-1; 8 nucleotides match TRBD2. CDR3 length: 16 residues. Germline V gene sequence: CDR1 SGHRS, CDR2 YFSETQ. V shed 0 bases, J shed 4 bases, and the junction held 6 bases outside the gene matches. The CDR3 here is CASSLGVSGAYNEQFF. CDR3 nucleotide sequence: TGCGCCAGCAGCTTGGGGGTTAGCGGGGCTTACAATGAGCAGTTCTTC. Based on the CDR3 plus reference TRBV5-1 and TRBJ2-1, the full variable domain is KAGVTQTPRYLIKTRGQQVTLSCSPISGHRSVSWYQQTPGQGLQFLFEYFSETQRNKGNFPGRFSGRQFSNSRSEMNVSTLELGDSALYLCASSLGVSGAYNEQFFGPGTRLTVL.

This rearrangement joins TRBV21-1 to TRBJ1-4; the DNA was not compared with TRBD1, the D call given in the table. TRBV21-1 is marked as a pseudogene. CDR3 length: 18 amino acids. The CDR3 loop reads CASSNMGWGRRTNEKLFF. CDR3 bases: TGTGCCAGCAGCAACATGGGTTGGGGCCGGAGAACTAATGAAAAACTGTTTTTT.